The TCR beta chain under discussion was sequenced for a study of response to subunit inactivated influenza vaccine. The study's findings and limits: Researchers suggested that each seasonal influenza vaccination recruits few new T cells.

Per germline, CDR1 SGHTA and CDR2 FQGNSA. The CDR3 is made up of 14 amino acids. V was cut by 5 bases and J by 3 bases, with 13 bases left in between. This clonotype was counted only a few times. Its antigen is unknown. Each CDR3 protein is one row after TCRdb ran MiXCR on the RT-PCR reads. The table has under 950,000 distinct CDR3 sequences, 21% seen once. This receptor was taken from a man aged 45-65 years who received an inactivated influenza vaccine. V and J are TRBV7-2 and TRBJ2-5, with D hard to call. The source was PBMCs from blood, collected around 5 days after vaccination. The CDR3 region is CASSAGRGEETQYF. The CDR3 coding sequence is TGTGCCAGCAGCGCTGGACGAGGCGAAGAGACCCAGTACTTC.